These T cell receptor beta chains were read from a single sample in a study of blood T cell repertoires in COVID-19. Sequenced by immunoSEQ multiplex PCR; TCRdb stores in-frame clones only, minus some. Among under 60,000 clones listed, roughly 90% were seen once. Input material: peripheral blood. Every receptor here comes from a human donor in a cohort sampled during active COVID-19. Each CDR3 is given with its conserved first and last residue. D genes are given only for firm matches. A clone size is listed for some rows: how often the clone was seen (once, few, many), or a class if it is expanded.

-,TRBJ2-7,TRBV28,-,TGTGCCAGCAGTTTTCTGGGTACTAGCAGCTACGAGCAGTACTTC,CASSFLGTSSYEQYF
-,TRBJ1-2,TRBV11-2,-,TGTGCCAGCAGCTTAGTTGCAGGCGCCTATGGCTACACCTTC,CASSLVAGAYGYTF
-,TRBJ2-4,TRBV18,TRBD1,TGTGCCAGCTCGCCGGGACAGGGAAACATTCAGTACTTC,CASSPGQGNIQYF
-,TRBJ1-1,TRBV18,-,TGTGCCAGCTCACCAATGGGGGGGAACACTGAAGCTTTCTTT,CASSPMGGNTEAFF
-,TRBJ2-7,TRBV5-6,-,TGTGCCAGCAGCTTGCCTAGTCGGAGCTCCTACGAGCAGTACTTC,CASSLPSRSSYEQYF
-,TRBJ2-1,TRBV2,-,TGTGCCAGCAGCGGGGTGGGAGCGGCCTACAATGAGCAGTTCTTC,CASSGVGAAYNEQFF
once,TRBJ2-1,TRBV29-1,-,TGCAGCGTTGGCAGGGGCCAAAGCTCCTACAATGAGCAGTTCTTC,CSVGRGQSSYNEQFF
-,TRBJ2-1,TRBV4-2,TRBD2,TGTGCCAGCAGCCGAGGGACTAGCGGGAGCTCCTACAATGAGCAGTTCTTC,CASSRGTSGSSYNEQFF
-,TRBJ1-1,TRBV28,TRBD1,TGTGCCAGCAGTTTATTTCAGGGGGCCGGTGAAGCTTTCTTT,CASSLFQGAGEAFF
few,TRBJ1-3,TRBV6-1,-,TGTGCCAGCAGTGAAGTGCGGGGCCCCTCTGGAAACACCATATATTTT,CASSEVRGPSGNTIYF
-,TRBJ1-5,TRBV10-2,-,TGCGCCAGCAGTGAGTCGGTGGGGCGGGGTTATAGCAATCAGCCCCAGCATTTT,CASSESVGRGYSNQPQHF
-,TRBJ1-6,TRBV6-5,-,TGTGCCAGCACCTCGGGACTAGAGACACCCCTCCACTTT,CASTSGLETPLHF
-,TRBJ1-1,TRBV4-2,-,TGTGCCAGCAGGCTTTACCGGGACACCGCCCGTGAAGCTTTCTTT,CASRLYRDTAREAFF
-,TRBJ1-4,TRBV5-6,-,TGTGCCAGCAGCTCTATATTAGTTAATGAAAAACTGTTTTTT,CASSSILVNEKLFF
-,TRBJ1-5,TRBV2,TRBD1,TGTGCCAGCAATTCGGACAGGGCACAGCCCCAGCATTTT,CASNSDRAQPQHF
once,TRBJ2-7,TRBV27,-,TGTGCCAGCAGTTTTTTGGGGGCGGGCTACGAGCAGTACTTC,CASSFLGAGYEQYF
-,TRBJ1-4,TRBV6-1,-,TGTGCCAGCAGTGAAGGACTGGCAGGGAATGAAAAACTGTTTTTT,CASSEGLAGNEKLFF
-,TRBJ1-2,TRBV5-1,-,TGCGCCAGCAGCTTAGGTGGGACTGCCTCTAACTATGGCTACACCTTC,CASSLGGTASNYGYTF
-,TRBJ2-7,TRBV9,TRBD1,TGTGCCAGCAGCGTAGCTGGACAGGGCTACGAGCAGTACTTC,CASSVAGQGYEQYF
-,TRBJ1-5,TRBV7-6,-,TGTGCCAGCAGCCAGCGTCCCGGGGGCAATCAGCCCCAGCATTTT,CASSQRPGGNQPQHF
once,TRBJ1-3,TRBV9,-,TGTGCCAGCAGCGTAGATAGGAGCTCTGGAAACACCATATATTTT,CASSVDRSSGNTIYF
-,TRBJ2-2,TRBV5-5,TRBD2,TGTGCCAGCAGCTTGGGGCGGGAGCCCTACACCGGGGAGCTGTTTTTT,CASSLGREPYTGELFF
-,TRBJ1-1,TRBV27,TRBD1,TGTGCCAGCAGGGACAGGTCGAACACTGAAGCTTTCTTT,CASRDRSNTEAFF
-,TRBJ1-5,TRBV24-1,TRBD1,TGTGCCACCAGTGACCCGACAGGGCTGGGACCCCAGCATTTT,CATSDPTGLGPQHF
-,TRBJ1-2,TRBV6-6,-,TGTGCCGGAGAGTCTAACTATGGCTACACCTTC,CAGESNYGYTF
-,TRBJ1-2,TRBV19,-,TGTGCCAGTACCCCGACCCGGGGGAACTATGGCTACACCTTC,CASTPTRGNYGYTF
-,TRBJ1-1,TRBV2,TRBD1,TGTGCCAGCAGTCCTTCGACAGGGCCGGTGAACACTGAAGCTTTCTTT,CASSPSTGPVNTEAFF
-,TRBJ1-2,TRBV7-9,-,TGTGCCAGCAGCTCCGGGGGAATCAGGGATAGCTATGGCTACACCTTC,CASSSGGIRDSYGYTF
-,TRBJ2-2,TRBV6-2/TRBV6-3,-,TGTGCCAGCAGCTCGTGGTTAGGCGGCGGGGAGCTGTTTTTT,CASSSWLGGGELFF
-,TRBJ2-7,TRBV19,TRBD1,TGTGCCAGTGCCATCGGGACAGGGTTGTCCGAGCAGTACTTC,CASAIGTGLSEQYF
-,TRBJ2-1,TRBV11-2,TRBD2,TGTGCCAGCCGACTTAGACCCGGGACTACAGACAATGAGCAGTTCTTC,CASRLRPGTTDNEQFF
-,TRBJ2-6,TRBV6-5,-,TGTGCCAGCAGTCCAATCTCTGGGGCCAACGTCCTGACTTTC,CASSPISGANVLTF
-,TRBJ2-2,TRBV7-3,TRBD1,TGTGCCAGCAGCCGGGACAGGAACACCGGGGAGCTGTTTTTT,CASSRDRNTGELFF
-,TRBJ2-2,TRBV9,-,TGTGCCAGCAGCGTATCTTTCGGGGAGCTGTTTTTT,CASSVSFGELFF
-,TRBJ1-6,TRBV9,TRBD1,TGTGCCAGCAGCGTCACGGGACAGGCGCATAATTCACCCCTCCACTTT,CASSVTGQAHNSPLHF
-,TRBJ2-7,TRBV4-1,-,TGCGCCAGCAGCCAAGATGTGTTAGAGGGCTACGAGCAGTACTTC,CASSQDVLEGYEQYF
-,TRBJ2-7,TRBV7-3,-,TGTGCCAGCAGCTTAAAAACAGGCTACGAGCAGTACTTC,CASSLKTGYEQYF
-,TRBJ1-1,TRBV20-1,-,TGCAGTACGGACAAGAACACTGAAGCTTTCTTT,CSTDKNTEAFF
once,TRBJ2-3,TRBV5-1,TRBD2,TGCGCCAGCAGCTTGGTTAGCGGGAGGTGGAGCACAGATACGCAGTATTTT,CASSLVSGRWSTDTQYF
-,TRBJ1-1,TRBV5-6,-,TGTGCCAGCAGCTTGTTGGCCGACGGAGCGGGGTCGGTCACTGAAGCTTTCTTT,CASSLLADGAGSVTEAFF
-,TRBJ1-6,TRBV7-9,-,TGTGCCAGCAGCCCTACAGTGAATTCACCCCTCCACTTT,CASSPTVNSPLHF